This passage covers 28 T cell receptor beta chains from one sample sequenced in a study of early T cells in non-severe SARS-CoV-2 infection. TCRdb reprocessed the 5' RACE reads via MiXCR and lists one record per CDR3 protein. The table includes approximately 20,000 distinct CDR3 sequences, approximately 4.5% detected once. Sequenced: whole blood. All receptors come from an adult who was a healthcare worker with PCR-confirmed SARS-CoV-2 infection or an uninfected control (not recorded which).

This clonotype is labeled medium-sized. J is TRBJ2-7 and V is TRBV10-3; D uncertain. The CDR3 extends over 13 amino acids. Germline V CDR1 and CDR2: ENHRY, SYGVKD. Trimming took 11 bases from V and 2 from J, leaving 16 bases between them. The CDR3 DNA sequence: TGTGCCGTTATCGGTGGAGACACCTACGAGCAGTACTTC. Translation gives CAVIGGDTYEQYF.

Ten or more counts support this clonotype. The chain has TRBV18 and TRBJ1-1; D unresolved. This CDR3 has 14 amino acids. The V gene's germline CDR1 is KGHSH and CDR2 LQKENI. The V end was cut by 3 bases, the J end by 1 base, with 9 bases between. The CDR3 protein is CASSPRKENTEAFF. The CDR3 DNA sequence: TGTGCCAGCTCACCGCGGAAAGAGAACACTGAAGCTTTCTTT.

There are many counts of this clonotype. The V and J genes are TRBV6-6 and TRBJ1-2; 7 bases are a match to TRBD1. CDR3 length equals 14 residues. The V segment lost 6 bases and the J segment 4 bases; nucleotides outside the gene matches: 8. Germline V lookup: CDR1 MNHNY, CDR2 SVGAGI (reference sequence). The CDR3 spells CASRPSGTAYGYTF. The CDR3 DNA reads TGTGCCAGCAGACCCTCCGGGACAGCCTATGGCTACACCTTC.

In its sample, this clonotype ranks as medium-sized. The chain has TRBV5-1 and TRBJ2-5, with 11 positions matching TRBD2. CDR1 and CDR2 (germline): SGHRS, YFSETQ. The CDR3 has 16 residues. Trimming cost V 2 bases and J 2 bases; bases outside gene matches: 5. The CDR3 here is CASSLTSGGSQETQYF. The CDR3 nucleotides are TGCGCCAGCAGCTTAACTAGCGGGGGAAGTCAAGAGACCCAGTACTTC.

Many counts were recorded for this clonotype. The chain combines TRBV7-8 with TRBJ2-3, with D possibly matching TRBD1 (5 bases). Trimming took off 1 base at V and 1 base at J, with 12 bases between the two ends. The CDR3 spans 16 residues. Germline-derived CDR1 and CDR2 are SGHVS and FQNEAQ. CDR3 sequence reads: CASSLGAGWGTDTQYF. The DNA for the CDR3 is TGTGCCAGCAGCTTAGGTGCAGGGTGGGGCACAGATACGCAGTATTTT.

This clonotype was seen repeatedly, ten times or more. V and J are TRBV24-1 and TRBJ1-5; a possible D gene is TRBD1 (6 bases). Germline lookup yields CDR1 KGHDR and CDR2 SFDVKD. Trimming stripped 10 bases from V and 5 bases from J, with 20 bases between. The CDR3 has 15 residues. CDR3 loop: CATSNAQGPDQPQHF. Written as DNA, the CDR3 is TGTGCCACGTCCAACGCACAGGGCCCCGATCAGCCCCAGCATTTT.

This clonotype is labeled medium-sized. This chain connects TRBV4-3 to TRBJ2-2; 8 bases are shared with TRBD1. Trimming cost V 4 bases and J 8 bases; bases outside gene matches: 9. CDR1 is LGHNA, CDR2 YSLEER, per germline. The CDR3 has 15 amino acids. CDR3 bases: TGCGCCAGCAGCCCCGGACAGGGTCTGTCAGGGGAGCTGTTTTTT. It is translated as CASSPGQGLSGELFF.

This clonotype appeared many times. The V and J genes are TRBV10-3 and TRBJ2-1, with a possible D match to TRBD1 (5 bases). The ends were cut back, 0 bases at V and 3 bases at J, with 9 bases in the middle. The V gene's germline CDR1 is ENHRY and CDR2 SYGVKD. The CDR3 extends over 15 amino acids. CDR3: CAISESQGDYNEQFF. The CDR3 nucleotides read TGTGCCATCAGTGAGTCGCAGGGCGACTACAATGAGCAGTTCTTC.

This clonotype turned up a few times. The chain recombines TRBV7-2 with TRBJ2-3; D ambiguous. V lost 7 bases and J 0 bases, leaving 11 bases between the germline ends. CDR1 is SGHTA and CDR2 is FQGNSA in the germline V gene. This CDR3 spans 14 amino acids. Here the CDR3 DNA reads TGTGCCAGCACCTACCTATCGAGCACAGATACGCAGTATTTT. It translates to CASTYLSSTDTQYF.

This clonotype was seen repeatedly, ten times or more. The gene calls are TRBV7-6 and TRBJ2-2; no definite D call. This CDR3 contains 14 residues. Germline V lookup: CDR1 SGHVS, CDR2 FNYEAQ. V was clipped by 1 base and J by 3 bases, with 6 bases between them. The CDR3 DNA sequence: TGTGCCAGCAGCTTAGGAGGTGACACCGGGGAGCTGTTTTTT. Protein sequence: CASSLGGDTGELFF.

Only a few counts were recorded for this clonotype. This sequence joins TRBV6-5 and TRBJ2-1; D possibly corresponds to TRBD1 (6 bases). This CDR3 has 13 residues. V was trimmed by 4 bases and J by 8 bases, leaving 12 bases between them. CDR1 and CDR2 from the germline V gene are MNHEY and SVGAGI. CDR3 loop: CASSSMDSHEQFF. CDR3 nucleotide sequence: TGTGCCAGCAGTTCCATGGACAGCCATGAGCAGTTCTTC.

Ten or more counts support this clonotype. The CDR3 protein is CASSVRGLYEQYF. In DNA form, the CDR3 reads TGTGCCAGCAGTGTACGGGGACTCTACGAGCAGTACTTC. The chain employs TRBV12-3 or TRBV12-4 and TRBJ2-7, with D possibly matching TRBD2 (6 bases). This CDR3 comprises 13 residues. V was clipped by 5 bases and J by 3 bases, with 11 bases between them.

This clonotype was picked up many times. The chain carries TRBV9 and TRBJ1-2; D is unclear. The CDR3 runs to 15 residues. Germline lookup yields CDR1 SGDLS and CDR2 YYNGEE. Trimming removed 4 bases from V and 0 bases from J, with 13 bases in between. The CDR3 DNA reads TGTGCCAGCAGCCCGGCGCCTTCATCTAACTATGGCTACACCTTC. Its translation is CASSPAPSSNYGYTF.

This clonotype appeared many times. V usage is TRBV7-2 and J usage is TRBJ2-2, with 9 bases fitting TRBD1. The ends lost 6 bases at V and 7 bases at J; junction bases unmatched: 6. The CDR3 has 14 residues. Germline CDR1 is SGHTA and CDR2 is FQGNSA. DNA for the CDR3: TGTGCCAGCAGACCCGGGACAGGGCTCGGGGAGCTGTTTTTT. It translates to CASRPGTGLGELFF.

This clonotype was seen a few times. This chain connects TRBV6-5 to TRBJ2-1; TRBD2 might be the D (7 bases). Trimming stripped 5 bases from V and 6 bases from J, with 14 bases between. CDR1 is MNHEY, CDR2 SVGAGI, per germline. The CDR3 has 14 amino acids. The CDR3 DNA follows: TGTGCCAGCAGTAGGGGGGGGGATCTCAATGAGCAGTTCTTC. Its translation is CASSRGGDLNEQFF.

This clonotype was recorded many times. The chain couples TRBV7-2 to TRBJ1-4, with D unclear. Trimming removed 1 base from V and 5 bases from J, with 17 bases in between. Germline-derived CDR1 and CDR2 are SGHTA and FQGNSA. The CDR3 spans 17 residues. The CDR3 reads CASSLDGLRADNEKLFF. Written as DNA, the CDR3 is TGTGCCAGCAGCTTAGATGGTCTACGGGCAGACAATGAAAAACTGTTTTTT. Looking up the rest from reference TRBV7-2 and TRBJ1-4 gives the full variable domain: GAGVSQSPSNKVTEKGKDVELRCDPISGHTALYWYRQSLGQGLEFLIYFQGNSAPDKSGLPSDRFSAERTGGSVSTLTIQRTQQEDSAVYLCASSLDGLRADNEKLFFGSGTQLSVL.

This clonotype was detected ten times or more. The chain couples TRBV29-1 to TRBJ1-4; TRBD1 is a possible D gene (5 bases). The CDR3 totals 14 residues. V was clipped by 3 bases and J by 0 bases, with 8 bases between them. CDR1 is SQVTM, CDR2 ANQGSEA, per germline. The chain's CDR3 is CSVEDTATNEKLFF. CDR3 nucleotides: TGCAGCGTTGAGGACACCGCAACTAATGAAAAACTGTTTTTT.

The sample holds a few counts of this clonotype. This chain joins TRBV5-1 and TRBJ1-4, with 7 bases fitting TRBD1. V gave up 3 bases and J gave up 4 bases; unmatched junction bases: 9. Germline V lookup: CDR1 SGHRS, CDR2 YFSETQ. CDR3 length equals 16 residues. The chain's CDR3 is CASSSNQGQINEKLFF. CDR3 coding DNA: TGCGCCAGCAGCTCCAACCAGGGACAGATTAATGAAAAACTGTTTTTT.

The table lists this clonotype with a few counts. The rearrangement uses TRBV20-1 and TRBJ2-3, with TRBD1 identical over 8 bases. The length of the CDR3 is 13 residues. Germline trimming cut 3 bases from V and 4 bases from J; bases unmatched to any gene: 3. Germline CDR1 is DFQATT and CDR2 is SNEGSKA (reference sequence). Here the CDR3 reads CSASRGRADTQYF. Written as DNA, the CDR3 is TGCAGTGCTAGCAGGGGGCGGGCAGATACGCAGTATTTT.

This clonotype has ten or more counts. The CDR3: CSATRDRDQPQHF. CDR3 bases: TGCAGTGCTACTAGGGACAGGGATCAGCCCCAGCATTTT. The chain has TRBV20-1 and TRBJ1-5; 9 bases agree with TRBD1. Germline lookup yields CDR1 DFQATT and CDR2 SNEGSKA (reference sequence). The CDR3 runs 13 residues. V was pared by 4 bases and J by 5 bases, with 3 bases of the junction left unmatched.

This clonotype was picked up many times. The chain combines TRBV4-3 with TRBJ1-1; 10 bases are a match to TRBD1. V lost 1 base, J lost 4 bases, and 3 bases stayed unmatched. Germline CDR1 and CDR2: LGHNA and YSLEER. This CDR3 is built from 15 residues. The CDR3 DNA is TGCGCCAGCAGCCAAGCCCGGACAGGGGGCACTGAAGCTTTCTTT. As protein: CASSQARTGGTEAFF.

The chain joins TRBV7-8 to TRBJ2-7; 7 nucleotides agree with TRBD1. Germline values: CDR1 SGHVS, CDR2 FQNEAQ. Losses at the gene ends were 4 bases for V and 0 bases for J; bases not matched to a gene: 21. CDR3 length equals 20 residues. CDR3 protein: CASSSGGGHLLGTSSYEQYF. The CDR3, as DNA: TGTGCCAGCAGCTCAGGGGGTGGACATTTATTAGGCACAAGCTCCTACGAGCAGTACTTC. Supplemented by reference TRBV7-8 and TRBJ2-7, the full variable domain reads GAGVSQSPRYKVAKRGQDVALRCDPISGHVSLFWYQQALGQGPEFLTYFQNEAQLDKSGLPSDRFFAERPEGSVSTLKIQRTQQEDSAVYLCASSSGGGHLLGTSSYEQYFGPGTRLTVT.

The sample holds many counts of this clonotype. This chain connects TRBV21-1 to TRBJ2-2. TRBV21-1 is a listed pseudogene. The CDR3 sequence is 18 residues long. The CDR3 here is CASSKALEPSSHTGELFF. The CDR3 DNA reads as TGTGCCAGCAGCAAAGCGCTCGAACCATCTTCTCACACCGGGGAGCTGTTTTTT.

The table lists this clonotype with many counts. The chain joins TRBV7-2 to TRBJ2-7, with 11 nucleotides matching TRBD1. With V trimmed by 5 bases and J by 2 bases, 2 bases remained unmatched. CDR1 and CDR2 from the germline V gene are SGHTA and FQGNSA. CDR3 length: 14 residues. The CDR3 here is CASSRGQGAYEQYF. CDR3 DNA: TGTGCCAGCAGCCGGGGACAGGGGGCCTACGAGCAGTACTTC.

By its share, this clonotype is medium-sized. V is TRBV7-6 and J is TRBJ2-5; D perhaps matches TRBD1 (5 bases). This CDR3 spans 16 amino acids. The germline V gene has CDR1 SGHVS and CDR2 FNYEAQ. V lost 6 bases, J lost 2 bases, and 19 bases lay in between. CDR3 nucleotide sequence: TGTGCCAGCAGTCTATCGAGCAGGGTGTTACAAGAGACCCAGTACTTC. Translation: CASSLSSRVLQETQYF.

This clonotype has at least ten counts. The V call is TRBV12-3 or TRBV12-4, the J call TRBJ2-7; D possibly corresponds to TRBD1 (6 bases). CDR3 size: 13 residues. V was pared by 3 bases and J by 7 bases, with 13 bases between. The CDR3 loop reads CASSLSRRGEQYF. CDR3 nucleotides: TGTGCCAGCAGTTTGAGTCGAAGGGGGGAGCAGTACTTC.

This clonotype was seen repeatedly, ten times or more. This sequence joins TRBV20-1 and TRBJ2-1, with 12 positions matching TRBD2. Germline values: CDR1 DFQATT, CDR2 SNEGSKA (reference sequence). This CDR3 region has 19 residues. J was trimmed by 3 bases and V by 6 bases; bases with no gene match: 18. This CDR3 is CSALEISLAGGTGYNEQFF. Written as DNA, the CDR3 is TGCAGTGCCCTCGAGATTTCGCTAGCGGGGGGGACTGGCTACAATGAGCAGTTCTTC.

CDR3 sequence reads: CASSPRDSAFLAKNIQYF. The CDR3 region has the DNA TGCGCCAGCAGCCCGCGGGACAGTGCCTTTCTAGCCAAAAACATTCAGTACTTC. This chain uses TRBV5-1 with TRBJ2-4; tentatively, D is TRBD1 (7 bases). From germline, CDR1 is SGHRS and CDR2 YFSETQ. Trimming stripped 4 bases from V and 0 bases from J, with 20 bases between. The CDR3 extends over 18 amino acids.